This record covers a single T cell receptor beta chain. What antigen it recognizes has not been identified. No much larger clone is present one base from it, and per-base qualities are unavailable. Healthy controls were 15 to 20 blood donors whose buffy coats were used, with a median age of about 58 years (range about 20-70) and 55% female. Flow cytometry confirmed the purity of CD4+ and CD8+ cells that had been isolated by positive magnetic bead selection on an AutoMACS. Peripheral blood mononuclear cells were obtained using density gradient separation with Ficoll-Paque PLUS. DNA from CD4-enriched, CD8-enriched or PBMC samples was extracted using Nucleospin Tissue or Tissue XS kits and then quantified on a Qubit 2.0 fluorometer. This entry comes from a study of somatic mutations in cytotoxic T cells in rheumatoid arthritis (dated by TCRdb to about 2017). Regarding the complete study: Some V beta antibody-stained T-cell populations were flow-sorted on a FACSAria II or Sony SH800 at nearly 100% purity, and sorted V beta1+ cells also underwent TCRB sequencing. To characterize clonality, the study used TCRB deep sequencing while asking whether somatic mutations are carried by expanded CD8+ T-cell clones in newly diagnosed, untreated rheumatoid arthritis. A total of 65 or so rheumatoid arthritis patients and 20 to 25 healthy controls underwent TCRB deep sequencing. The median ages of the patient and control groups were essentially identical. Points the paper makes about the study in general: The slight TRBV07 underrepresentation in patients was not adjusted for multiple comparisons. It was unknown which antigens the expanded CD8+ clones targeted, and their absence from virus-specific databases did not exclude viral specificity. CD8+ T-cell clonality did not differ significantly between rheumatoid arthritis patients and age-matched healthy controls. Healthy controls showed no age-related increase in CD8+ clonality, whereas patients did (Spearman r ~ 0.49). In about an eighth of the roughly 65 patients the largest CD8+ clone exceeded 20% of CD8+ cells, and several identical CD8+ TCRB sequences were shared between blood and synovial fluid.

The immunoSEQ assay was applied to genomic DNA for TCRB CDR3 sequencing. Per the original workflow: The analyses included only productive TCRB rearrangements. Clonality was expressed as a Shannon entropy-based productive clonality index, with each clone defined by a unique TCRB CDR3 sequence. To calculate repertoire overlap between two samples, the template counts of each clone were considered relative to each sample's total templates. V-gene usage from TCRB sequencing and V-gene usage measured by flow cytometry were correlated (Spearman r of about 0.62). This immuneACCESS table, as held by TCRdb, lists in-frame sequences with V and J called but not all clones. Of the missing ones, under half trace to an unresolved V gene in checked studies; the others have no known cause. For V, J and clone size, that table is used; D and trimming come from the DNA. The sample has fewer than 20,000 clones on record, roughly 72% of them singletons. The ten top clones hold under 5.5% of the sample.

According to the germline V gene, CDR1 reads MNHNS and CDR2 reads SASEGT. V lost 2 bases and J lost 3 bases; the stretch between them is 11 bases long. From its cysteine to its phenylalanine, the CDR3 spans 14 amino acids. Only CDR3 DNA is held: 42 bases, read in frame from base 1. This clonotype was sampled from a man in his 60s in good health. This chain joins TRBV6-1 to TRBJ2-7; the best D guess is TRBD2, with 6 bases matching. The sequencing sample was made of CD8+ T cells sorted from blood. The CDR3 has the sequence CASSEYLEGYEQYF. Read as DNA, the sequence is TGTGCCAGCAGTGAATATCTGGAGGGCTACGAGCAGTACTTC.